This entry lists 23 T cell receptor beta chains sequenced from one sample in a study of T cell responses to AZD1222 COVID-19 vaccine. Method: immunoSEQ multiplex PCR; TCRdb's copy keeps in-frame clones and lacks some. Of some 200,000 clones in the sample, approximately 90% were seen once. The sample was peripheral blood, taken on day 0 of AZD1222 vaccination. These TCRs come from an adult in good health.

This chain joins TRBV3-1 (or the pseudogene TRBV3-2) and TRBJ2-1; a weak D match, TRBD1 (6 bases). Looked up from germline, CDR1 is LGHDT and CDR2 is YNNKEL (reference sequence). Trimming cost V 0 bases and J 1 base, with 19 bases left between them. This CDR3 spans 19 amino acids. CDR3 protein: CASSQEALLGGASYNEQFF. For the CDR3, the DNA is TGTGCCAGCAGCCAAGAAGCCCTCTTAGGGGGAGCATCCTACAATGAGCAGTTCTTC.

This chain uses TRBV21-1 with TRBJ1-1. TRBV21-1 is a listed pseudogene. CDR3 length: 16 amino acids. The CDR3 is CASSEKKVPGDTEAFF. CDR3 DNA sequence: TGTGCCAGCAGCGAAAAAAAAGTCCCGGGGGATACTGAAGCTTTCTTT.

The chain links TRBV27 to TRBJ2-1, with D possibly being TRBD1 or TRBD2 (5 bases each). V shed 7 bases and J shed 6 bases, with 19 bases lying between them. Germline assignment: CDR1 MNHEY and CDR2 SMNVEV (reference sequence). There are 15 residues in the CDR3. DNA of the CDR3: TGTGCCAGCAACATAAAGAGGGGCTATTCCAATGAGCAGTTCTTC. Its protein is CASNIKRGYSNEQFF.

V and J are TRBV7-9 and TRBJ2-7; no firm D call. This CDR3 has 13 residues. CDR1 and CDR2 from the germline V gene are SEHNR and FQNEAQ (reference sequence). Trimming removed 4 bases from V and 7 bases from J, with 14 bases in between. CDR3 coding DNA: TGTGCCAGCAGCTGGGTTTCCCGCGAAGAGCAGTACTTC. Its translation: CASSWVSREEQYF.

The V call is TRBV5-6, the J call TRBJ1-5; D unclear. The CDR3 length is 17 residues. V was trimmed by 4 bases and J by 0 bases, leaving 17 bases between them. CDR1 and CDR2 (germline): SGHDT, YYEEEE. CDR3 bases: TGTGCCAGCAGCCCGGGGTCTGCGGTGATTAGCAATCAGCCCCAGCATTTT. Protein sequence: CASSPGSAVISNQPQHF.

The rearrangement uses TRBV29-1 and TRBJ2-7; 7 nucleotides line up with TRBD2. CDR1 is SQVTM, CDR2 ANQGSEA, per germline. V was pared by 4 bases and J by 3 bases, with 6 bases of the junction left unmatched. The CDR3 runs to 13 residues. Here the CDR3 DNA reads TGCAGCGTTGGGCGGGAGCCCCACTACGAGCAGTACTTC. It encodes CSVGREPHYEQYF.

J is TRBJ1-1 and V is TRBV7-9; D ambiguous. Germline assignment: CDR1 SEHNR and CDR2 FQNEAQ (reference sequence). This CDR3 has 13 residues. Trimming cost V 1 base and J 5 bases, with 8 bases left between them. The DNA for the CDR3 is TGTGCCAGCAGCTTAGAGGCTCGGACTGAAGCTTTCTTT. The encoded protein is CASSLEARTEAFF.

In this sample, this clone turned up once. V usage is TRBV27 and J usage is TRBJ2-5, with TRBD1 matching 10 bases. Germline loops: CDR1 MNHEY, CDR2 SMNVEV (reference sequence). The CDR3 extends over 18 amino acids. J gave up 5 bases and V 6 bases, and 18 bases lay outside the gene matches. CDR3 DNA: TGTGCCAGCAGCCATCTCGACAGGGGGCGCGAATCGGTTGAGACCCAGTACTTC. Protein: CASSHLDRGRESVETQYF.

V and J are TRBV27 and TRBJ2-2, with D maybe TRBD2 (6 bases). Germline-derived CDR1 and CDR2 are MNHEY and SMNVEV (reference sequence). V was shortened by 8 bases and J by 6 bases, with 16 bases between the two germline ends. This CDR3 is built from 14 residues. The CDR3 loop reads CASQLAENAGELFF. The CDR3 region has the DNA TGTGCCAGCCAACTAGCTGAGAATGCCGGGGAGCTGTTTTTT.

This rearrangement joins TRBV6-5 to TRBJ1-1; D is uncertain. CDR3 length: 12 residues. V lost 6 bases to trimming and J lost 4 bases, with 9 bases between them. Looked up from germline, CDR1 is MNHEY and CDR2 is SVGAGI. The CDR3 region is CASSGVGTEAFF. The CDR3 nucleotides are TGTGCCAGCAGCGGGGTGGGCACTGAAGCTTTCTTT.

This chain connects TRBV5-5 to TRBJ1-1; no clear D gene. The CDR3 spans 15 residues. Germline lookup yields CDR1 SGHKS and CDR2 YYEKEE (reference sequence). The V end lost 1 base, the J end lost 1 base, and 11 bases lay between the germline ends. The CDR3, as DNA: TGTGCCAGCAGCTTGATCTCGGCGGGGAACACTGAAGCTTTCTTT. Encoded protein: CASSLISAGNTEAFF.

J is TRBJ1-1 and V is TRBV2; 7 bases fit TRBD1. The CDR3 loop spans 13 amino acids. The germline CDR1 and CDR2 sequences are SNHLY and FYNNEI. V lost 6 bases to trimming and J lost 4 bases; unmatched junction nucleotides: 5. CDR3 residues: CASSQGGGTEAFF. In DNA, the CDR3 is TGTGCCAGCAGCCAGGGGGGGGGCACTGAAGCTTTCTTT.

Here the CDR3 reads CASSAGSAGEAEAFF. In DNA form, the CDR3 reads TGTGCCAGCAGCGCTGGTAGTGCAGGGGAGGCTGAAGCTTTCTTT. The gene calls are TRBV5-4 and TRBJ1-1, with a possible D match to TRBD1 (6 bases). The CDR3 extends over 15 amino acids. The V gene's germline CDR1 is SGHNT and CDR2 YYREEE (reference sequence). Trimming shortened V by 4 bases and J by 6 bases, and 19 bases separated the two germline ends.

The V gene is TRBV3-1 (or the pseudogene TRBV3-2), the J gene TRBJ2-7; D is unclear. The CDR3 runs to 15 residues. V gave up 2 bases and J gave up 6 bases, with 17 bases separating them. Germline V lookup: CDR1 LGHDT, CDR2 YNNKEL (reference sequence). CDR3 in DNA: TGTGCCAGCAGCCAATTGCACACCCCTCCCTCCGAGCAGTACTTC. Its translation: CASSQLHTPPSEQYF.

The DNA for the CDR3 is TGTGCCAGCAGCCAATTCGGACTAGCGGGAGAGCGAGATACGCAGTATTTT. Its translation: CASSQFGLAGERDTQYF. The chain employs TRBV7-9 and TRBJ2-3; 13 bases are a match to TRBD2. Germline CDR1 is SEHNR and CDR2 is FQNEAQ (reference sequence). Losses at the gene ends were 5 bases for V and 5 bases for J; bases not matched to a gene: 10. CDR3 length: 17 residues.

CDR3 protein: CASTKTGFLNTEAFF. The CDR3 DNA reads TGTGCCAGTACCAAGACAGGGTTTTTGAACACTGAAGCTTTCTTT. The rearrangement uses TRBV19 and TRBJ1-1, with 7 positions matching TRBD1. The CDR3 runs 15 residues. The ends lost 7 bases at V and 0 bases at J; junction bases unmatched: 8. The germline CDR1 and CDR2 sequences are LNHDA and SQIVND (reference sequence).

The CDR3 here is CASSVPPAGQLKPEAFF. The CDR3 nucleotides read TGTGCCAGCAGTGTTCCTCCAGCGGGACAGCTAAAACCCGAAGCTTTCTTT. The chain is built from TRBV2 and TRBJ1-1; 7 bases align to TRBD1. The germline V gene has CDR1 SNHLY and CDR2 FYNNEI. The CDR3 has 17 amino acids. The ends lost 4 bases at V and 8 bases at J; junction bases unmatched: 19.

V and J are TRBV19 and TRBJ2-1, with 7 bases that match TRBD2. CDR3 length: 17 residues. The V gene end was trimmed by 5 bases and the J gene end by 5 bases; junction bases not matched to a gene: 15. Germline lookup yields CDR1 LNHDA and CDR2 SQIVND (reference sequence). CDR3 coding DNA: TGTGCCAGTAGTGACTGGGTGGCGAGCGGGGAGGACAATGAGCAGTTCTTC. This encodes CASSDWVASGEDNEQFF.

The chain joins TRBV18 to TRBJ1-4; no clear D. CDR3 size: 12 residues. Germline lookup yields CDR1 KGHSH and CDR2 LQKENI. V lost 8 bases and J lost 0, with 4 bases in between. DNA for the CDR3: TGTGCCAGCCCCCCAACTAATGAAAAACTGTTTTTT. As protein: CASPPTNEKLFF.

V gene TRBV5-1 combines with J gene TRBJ2-1; 8 bases align to TRBD2. This CDR3 contains 16 residues. Germline CDR1 is SGHRS and CDR2 is YFSETQ. V was pared by 5 bases and J by 7 bases, with 14 bases of the junction left unmatched. The CDR3 bases are TGCGCCAGCAGGGGGAATACCGGGACTAGTGCAAATGAGCAGTTCTTC. Translated: CASRGNTGTSANEQFF.

For this clone: Within the sample, other DNA sequences also encode this same CDR3. The chain couples TRBV7-2 to TRBJ1-2, with 9 bases matching TRBD1. The CDR3 runs to 14 residues. The V and J ends lost 4 bases and 4 bases, in that order; junction bases with no gene match: 4. The germline gives CDR1 SGHTA, CDR2 FQGNSA. The CDR3 nucleotides read TGTGCCAGCAGCTCCGGACAGGGGACCTATGGCTACACCTTC. Its protein product is CASSSGQGTYGYTF.

The gene calls are TRBV4-3 and TRBJ2-3; D remains unclear. This CDR3 is 17 amino acids long. CDR1 and CDR2 from the germline V gene are LGHNA and YSLEER. The ends were cut back, 0 bases at V and 3 bases at J, with 16 bases in the middle. CDR3 sequence (DNA): TGCGCCAGCAGCCAAGATTTGGGCAGAACAAAAACAGATACGCAGTATTTT. This translates into CASSQDLGRTKTDTQYF.

The rearrangement joins TRBV24-1 to TRBJ2-7, with 11 bases identical to TRBD1. CDR1 KGHDR and CDR2 SFDVKD come from the germline V gene. Germline trimming cut 3 bases from V and 3 bases from J; bases unmatched to any gene: 15. CDR3 length: 19 residues. Written as DNA, the CDR3 is TGTGCCACCAGTGATCTGGACAGGGGGCTGCGACTAGCGGACTACGAGCAGTACTTC. Translated: CATSDLDRGLRLADYEQYF.